The entry below describes one T cell receptor beta chain. This CDR3 comprises 14 residues. The germline CDR1 and CDR2 sequences are MDHEN and SYDVKM. The entry originates in a study of monozygotic twins with inflammatory bowel disease. TCRdb reworked the 5' RACE reads into one entry per CDR3 protein, no DNA. Found here are 350,000 to 500,000 distinct CDR3 sequences; the top ten clones hold about 2.4%. The sample consisted of blood. This receptor was obtained from a human donor with ulcerative colitis or Crohn's disease, or a healthy co-twin of an affected twin (not recorded which). V is TRBV28 and J is TRBJ1-1. CDR3: CASSPQGGSTEAFF.